The 3 T cell receptor beta chains reported below all come from one sample, sequenced in a study of human T cells and chemical hapten exposure. Time point described: pre-sensitization, week 0. Treatment here: therapeutic diphenylcyclopropenone sensitization with weekly scalp DPC. From the RACE reads, TCRdb called clonotypes with MiXCR, one entry per CDR3 protein. The repertoire holds 250,000 or so distinct CDR3 sequences, with almost 8% as singletons. Here the sequenced sample was whole blood, taken in connection with sensitization to the hapten diphenylcyclopropenone (DPC). Source of these receptors: a man aged 18 to 29 with alopecia areata. Some clones in this sample may be carry-over from other donors' samples.

This chain uses TRBV4-1 with TRBJ2-2, with 10 bases lining up with TRBD1. Trimming took 5 bases from V and 6 from J; bases not matched to a gene: 6. From germline, CDR1 is MGHRA and CDR2 YSYEKL. The CDR3 covers 15 residues. This chain's CDR3 is CASSKGQGLAGELFF. Here the CDR3 DNA reads TGCGCCAGCAGCAAGGGACAGGGGTTAGCCGGGGAGCTGTTTTTT.

The rearrangement links TRBV7-2 to TRBJ1-2, with 7 nucleotides matching TRBD1. The CDR3 is 14 amino acids. From germline, CDR1 is SGHTA and CDR2 FQGNSA. The ends lost 6 bases at V and 2 bases at J; junction bases unmatched: 6. In DNA form, the CDR3 reads TGTGCCAGCAGTTCTAGACAGGGCAACTATGGCTACACCTTC. It codes for CASSSRQGNYGYTF.

This clonotype showed up just a few times. Relative to the germline gene, one junction end is altered; a read error may explain this. The V and J genes are TRBV2 and TRBJ2-6; 8 nucleotides line up with TRBD1. This CDR3 contains 16 residues. From germline, CDR1 is SNHLY and CDR2 FYNNEI. As DNA, the CDR3 is TGTGCCAGCAGTGACGGGACAGGCTCTGGGGCCAACGTCCCGACTTTC. The encoded protein is CASSDGTGSGANVPTF. The full variable domain, with the rest looked up from reference TRBV2 and TRBJ2-6, is EPEVTQTPSHQVTQMGQEVILRCVPISNHLYFYWYRQILGQKVEFLVSFYNNEISEKSEIFDDQFSVERPDGSNFTLKIRSTKLEDSAMYFCASSDGTGSGANVPTFGAGSRLTVL.